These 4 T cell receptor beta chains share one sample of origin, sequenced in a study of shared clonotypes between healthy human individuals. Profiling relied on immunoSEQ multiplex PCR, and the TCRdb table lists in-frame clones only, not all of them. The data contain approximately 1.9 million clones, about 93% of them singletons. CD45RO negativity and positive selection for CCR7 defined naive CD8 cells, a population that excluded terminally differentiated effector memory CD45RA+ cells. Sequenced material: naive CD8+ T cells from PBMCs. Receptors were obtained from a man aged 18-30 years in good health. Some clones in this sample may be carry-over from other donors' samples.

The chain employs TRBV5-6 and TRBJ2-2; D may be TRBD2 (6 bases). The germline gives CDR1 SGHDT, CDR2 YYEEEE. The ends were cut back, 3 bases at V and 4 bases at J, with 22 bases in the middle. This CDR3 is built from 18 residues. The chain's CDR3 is CASSWGTVHPEGTGELFF. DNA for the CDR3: TGTGCCAGCAGCTGGGGAACGGTCCACCCGGAGGGCACCGGGGAGCTGTTTTTT.

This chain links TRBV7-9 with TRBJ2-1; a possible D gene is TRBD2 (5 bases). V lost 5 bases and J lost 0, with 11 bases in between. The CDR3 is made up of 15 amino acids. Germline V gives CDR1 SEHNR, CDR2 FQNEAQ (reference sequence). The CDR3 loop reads CASSQDLSSYNEQFF. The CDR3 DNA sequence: TGTGCCAGCAGCCAGGACTTAAGCTCCTACAATGAGCAGTTCTTC.

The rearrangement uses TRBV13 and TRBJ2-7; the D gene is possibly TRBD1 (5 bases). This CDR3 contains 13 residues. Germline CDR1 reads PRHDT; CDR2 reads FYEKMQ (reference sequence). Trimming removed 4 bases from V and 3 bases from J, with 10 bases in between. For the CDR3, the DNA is TGTGCCAGCAGCTCCCGACAGTACTACGAGCAGTACTTC. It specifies CASSSRQYYEQYF.

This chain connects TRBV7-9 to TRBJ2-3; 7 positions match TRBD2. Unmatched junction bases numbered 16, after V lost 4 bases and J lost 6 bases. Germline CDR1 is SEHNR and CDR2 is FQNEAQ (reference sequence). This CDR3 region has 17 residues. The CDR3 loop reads CASSYPRGEGRWDTQYF. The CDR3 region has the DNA TGTGCCAGCAGCTACCCTCGGGGGGAGGGCCGTTGGGATACGCAGTATTTT.